The rows below give T cell receptor beta chains drawn from one sample of a study of T cells in Graves' hyperthyroidism and ophthalmopathy. TCRdb analysed the multiplex PCR reads with MiXCR anew, one entry per CDR3 protein. The data show fewer than 350,000 distinct CDR3 sequences, roughly 18% seen once. The sequenced sample consisted of blood. Source of these receptors: a woman aged 40 to 50 with Graves' ophthalmopathy. The CDR3 runs from the conserved cysteine through the conserved F or W. D genes are given only for firm matches. For some rows the clone size is stated as once, few or many, or as a class when expanded; others skip it.

J gene | V gene | D gene | clone size | CDR3 DNA | CDR3 protein
TRBJ2-7 | TRBV2 | TRBD2 | many | TGTGCCAGCAGTGGGGTTAGCGGGAGTGCCGACTACGAGCAGTACTTC | CASSGVSGSADYEQYF
TRBJ2-2 | TRBV2 | NA | NA | TGTGCCAGCAGTGCCGCGCGGGCGAACACCGGGGAGCTGTTTTTT | CASSAARANTGELFF
TRBJ1-2 | TRBV6-1 | NA | few | TGTGCCAGCATGGGGGGGAACGACTATGGCTACACCTTC | CASMGGNDYGYTF
TRBJ1-2 | TRBV7-2 | NA | NA | TGTGCCAGCAGCTTGTGGGGGATGGATGGCTACACCTTC | CASSLWGMDGYTF
TRBJ2-5 | TRBV28 | TRBD2 | many | TGTGCCAGCAGTTCACGGACTAGCGGGAGGGAGGCCCAGTACTTC | CASSSRTSGREAQYF
TRBJ2-5 | TRBV28 | TRBD1 | NA | TGTGCCAGCAGTTTATGGAGGACAGGGAAGGAGACCCAGTACTTC | CASSLWRTGKETQYF
TRBJ1-2 | TRBV7-2 | NA | many | TGTGCCAGCAGCTTACAGGTTACTAGCTATGGCTACACCTTC | CASSLQVTSYGYTF
TRBJ2-2 | TRBV6-1 | TRBD2 | many | TGTGCCAGCAGCGCCGGGACTAGCGGGGGTCCCACCGGGGAGCTGTTTTTT | CASSAGTSGGPTGELFF
TRBJ1-5 | TRBV11-2 | TRBD1 | many | TGTGCCAGCAGCCCTAACGGACAGGGCAATCAGCCCCAGCATTTT | CASSPNGQGNQPQHF
TRBJ1-3 | TRBV9 | NA | many | TGTGCCAGCAGCCCACCCCTGGCGTCTGGAAACACCATATATTTT | CASSPPLASGNTIYF
TRBJ2-3 | TRBV11-2 | NA | many | TGTGCCAGCAGCTTTAGTATCTCTACACGAGATACGCAGTATTTT | CASSFSISTRDTQYF
TRBJ1-2 | TRBV6-5 | TRBD1 | NA | TGTGCCAGCAGGGACTCAGGGGGAAACTATGGCTACACCTTC | CASRDSGGNYGYTF
TRBJ1-1 | TRBV6-5 | NA | many | TGTGCCAGCACCCACGGGGGAGGGCGAAACACTGAAGCTTTCTTT | CASTHGGGRNTEAFF
TRBJ2-5 | TRBV6-1 | TRBD2 | few | TGTGCCAGCAGGGGAGCGGGAGGAGGGGGAGAGACCCAGTACTTC | CASRGAGGGGETQYF
TRBJ1-2 | TRBV28 | NA | many | TGTGCCAGCAGTTTACGAGGGAGGGAGTATGGCTACACCTTC | CASSLRGREYGYTF
TRBJ2-5 | TRBV19 | NA | many | TGTGCCAGTAGTATCCCCCCGGGTTCCCAGTACTTC | CASSIPPGSQYF
TRBJ2-6 | TRBV15 | NA | many | TGTGCCACCAGCATCGGGGCCAACGTCCTGACTTTC | CATSIGANVLTF
TRBJ1-1 | TRBV6-1 | TRBD1 | many | TGTGCCAGCAGTGACAGGGGGGATGGTGAAGCTTTCTTT | CASSDRGDGEAFF